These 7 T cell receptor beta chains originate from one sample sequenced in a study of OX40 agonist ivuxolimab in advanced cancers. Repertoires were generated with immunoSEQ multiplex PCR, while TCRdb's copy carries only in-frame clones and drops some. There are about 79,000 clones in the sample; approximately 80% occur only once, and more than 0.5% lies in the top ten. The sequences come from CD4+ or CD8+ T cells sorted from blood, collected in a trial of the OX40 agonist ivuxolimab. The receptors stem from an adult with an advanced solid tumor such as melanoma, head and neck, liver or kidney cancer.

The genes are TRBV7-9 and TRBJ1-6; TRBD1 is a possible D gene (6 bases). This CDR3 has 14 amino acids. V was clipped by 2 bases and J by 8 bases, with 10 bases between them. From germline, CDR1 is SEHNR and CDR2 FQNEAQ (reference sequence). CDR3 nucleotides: TGTGCCAGCAGCTTAATTACAGGGTATTCACCCCTCCACTTT. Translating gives CASSLITGYSPLHF. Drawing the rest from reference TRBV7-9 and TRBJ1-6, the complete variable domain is DTGVSQNPRHKITKRGQNVTFRCDPISEHNRLYWYRQTLGQGPEFLTYFQNEAQLEKSRLLSDRFSAERPKGSFSTLEIQRTEQGDSAMYLCASSLITGYSPLHFGNGTRLTVT.

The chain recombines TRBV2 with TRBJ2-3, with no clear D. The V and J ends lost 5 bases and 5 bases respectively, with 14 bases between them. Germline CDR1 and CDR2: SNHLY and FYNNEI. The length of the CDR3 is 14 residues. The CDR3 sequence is CASSSGQALDTQYF. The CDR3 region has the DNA TGTGCCAGCAGTTCAGGCCAGGCCCTAGATACGCAGTATTTT.

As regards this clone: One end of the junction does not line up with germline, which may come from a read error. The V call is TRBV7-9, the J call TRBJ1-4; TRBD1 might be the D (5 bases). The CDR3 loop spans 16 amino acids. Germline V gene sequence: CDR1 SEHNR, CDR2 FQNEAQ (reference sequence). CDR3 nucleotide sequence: TGTGCCAGCAGCTTAGGAGACAGAACAACTAGTGAAAAACTGTTTTTT. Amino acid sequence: CASSLGDRTTSEKLFF.

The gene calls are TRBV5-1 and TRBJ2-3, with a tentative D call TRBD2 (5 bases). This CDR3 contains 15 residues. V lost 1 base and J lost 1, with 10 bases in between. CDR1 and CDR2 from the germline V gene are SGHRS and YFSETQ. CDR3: CASSLRTSRTDTQYF. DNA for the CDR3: TGCGCCAGCAGCTTGAGAACTAGTCGCACAGATACGCAGTATTTT.

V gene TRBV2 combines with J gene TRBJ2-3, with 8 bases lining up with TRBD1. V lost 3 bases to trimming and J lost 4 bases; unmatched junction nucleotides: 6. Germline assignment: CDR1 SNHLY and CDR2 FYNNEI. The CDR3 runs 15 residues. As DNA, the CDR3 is TGTGCCAGCAGTGACTACAGGGGGGTCTCAGATACGCAGTATTTT. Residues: CASSDYRGVSDTQYF.

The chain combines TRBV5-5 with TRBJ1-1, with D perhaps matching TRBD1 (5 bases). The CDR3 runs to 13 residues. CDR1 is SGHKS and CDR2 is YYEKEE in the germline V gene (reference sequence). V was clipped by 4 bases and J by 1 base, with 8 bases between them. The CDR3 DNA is TGTGCCAGCAGCCGACAGAGGAACACTGAAGCTTTCTTT. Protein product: CASSRQRNTEAFF.

The CDR3 reads CASCVNGVNTEAFF. The CDR3 bases are TGCGCCAGCTGCGTAAATGGAGTGAACACTGAAGCTTTCTTT. The rearrangement joins TRBV5-1 to TRBJ1-1; the D is unclear. The CDR3 loop spans 14 amino acids. Trimming shortened V by 7 bases and J by 0 bases, and 13 bases separated the two germline ends. The germline CDR1 and CDR2 sequences are SGHRS and YFSETQ.